A single sample gave rise to the 32 T cell receptor beta chains below, sequenced in a study of blood T cell repertoires in COVID-19. Produced via immunoSEQ multiplex PCR; TCRdb's table is partial and in-frame only. The data show 100,000 or so clones, around 80% seen once. Sequenced material: peripheral blood. All receptors come from a man aged 55 to 70 with acute or convalescent COVID-19.

The CDR3 DNA is TGCAGTGCTAGAGACCAATACGAGCAGTACTTC. Protein: CSARDQYEQYF. The V gene is TRBV20-1, the J gene TRBJ2-7; no reliable D call. Trimming took 0 bases from V and 4 from J, leaving 4 bases between them. The CDR3 sequence is 11 residues long. Germline V gene data show CDR1 as DFQATT and CDR2 as SNEGSKA (reference sequence).

The gene calls are TRBV11-2 and TRBJ2-3, with no clear D. The V end was cut by 0 bases, the J end by 3 bases, with 4 bases between. The germline gives CDR1 SGHAT, CDR2 FQNNGV. This CDR3 contains 13 residues. In nucleotides, the CDR3 is TGTGCCAGCAGCTTAGATCGGACAGATACGCAGTATTTT. This encodes CASSLDRTDTQYF.

The CDR3 DNA follows: TGTGCCAGCAGCTTAAGCGGGATATTAGAGACCCAGTACTTC. It translates to CASSLSGILETQYF. The genes are TRBV7-9 and TRBJ2-5, with TRBD2 identical over 7 bases. J lost 4 bases, V lost 2 bases, and 4 bases had no gene match. CDR1 and CDR2 (germline): SEHNR, FQNEAQ (reference sequence). The CDR3 is 14 amino acids.

This clone was counted a few times. The chain combines TRBV30 with TRBJ1-2; 12 positions agree with TRBD1. V shed 7 bases and J 6 bases; nucleotides not matched to a gene: 9. CDR1 and CDR2 (germline): GTSNPN, SVGIG (reference sequence). The CDR3 is made up of 14 amino acids. The CDR3 sequence: CAFLLGQGAHGYTF. The CDR3 DNA reads TGTGCCTTCCTCCTGGGACAGGGGGCGCATGGCTACACCTTC.

This sequence joins TRBV3-1 (or the pseudogene TRBV3-2) and TRBJ1-2; TRBD1 matches at 8 bases. This CDR3 region has 15 residues. Germline CDR1 reads LGHDT; CDR2 reads YNNKEL (reference sequence). J gave up 2 bases and V 1 base, and 3 bases lay outside the gene matches. CDR3: CASSQAWTGNYGYTF. CDR3 sequence (DNA): TGTGCCAGCAGCCAAGCCTGGACAGGGAACTATGGCTACACCTTC.

The V gene is TRBV10-3, the J gene TRBJ1-1; a weak D match, TRBD1 (5 bases). The CDR3 is 13 residues long. V lost 9 bases, J lost 4 bases, and 15 bases lay in between. The germline V gene has CDR1 ENHRY and CDR2 SYGVKD. The CDR3 spells CAILKTDLTEAFF. DNA for the CDR3: TGTGCCATTCTCAAGACAGACCTCACTGAAGCTTTCTTT.

This clone was counted only a few times. The chain couples TRBV12-3 or TRBV12-4 to TRBJ1-2, with TRBD1 matching over 7 bases. V lost 6 bases, J lost 6 bases, and 4 bases stayed unmatched. This CDR3 contains 12 residues. This CDR3 reads CASSLQGNGYTF. Here the CDR3 DNA reads TGTGCCAGCAGCCTACAGGGGAATGGCTACACCTTC.

J is TRBJ1-2 and V is TRBV5-4; 12 positions match TRBD1. This CDR3 is built from 15 residues. CDR1 and CDR2 from the germline V gene are SGHNT and YYREEE (reference sequence). V lost 6 bases and J lost 8; bases outside the gene matches: 11. The CDR3 region is CASNFPGQGAGGYTF. CDR3 coding DNA: TGTGCCAGCAACTTTCCGGGACAGGGGGCAGGGGGCTACACCTTC.

The genes are TRBV6-4 and TRBJ1-2, with TRBD1 as a possible D gene (6 bases). Germline CDR1 MRHNA, CDR2 SNTAGT. This CDR3 is built from 13 residues. V lost 2 bases, J lost 8 bases, and 12 bases lay in between. The CDR3 coding sequence is TGTGCCAGCAGTGACAGTACAGGGAACGGCTACACCTTC. Residues: CASSDSTGNGYTF.

The chain couples TRBV7-2 to TRBJ2-5; no reliable D call. This CDR3 comprises 13 residues. V was cut by 4 bases and J by 5 bases, with 11 bases left in between. The germline V gene has CDR1 SGHTA and CDR2 FQGNSA. This chain's CDR3 is CASSSTNTETQYF. The DNA for the CDR3 is TGTGCCAGCAGCTCCACCAACACGGAGACCCAGTACTTC.

In DNA, the CDR3 is TGCGCCAGCAGCCAGACTAGCGGGGGGGCCGTCGGGGAGCTGTTTTTT. It translates to CASSQTSGGAVGELFF. The chain recombines TRBV5-1 with TRBJ2-2; TRBD2 matches at 14 bases. Germline loops: CDR1 SGHRS, CDR2 YFSETQ. CDR3 length: 16 amino acids. Unmatched junction bases numbered 6, after V lost 4 bases and J lost 7 bases.

V usage is TRBV28 and J usage is TRBJ1-6; 10 bases map to TRBD1. CDR1 MDHEN and CDR2 SYDVKM come from the germline V gene. After removal of 3 bases from V and 9 bases from J, the junction contained 2 bases not matched to a gene. The CDR3 length is 14 residues. For the CDR3, the DNA is TGTGCCAGCAGTTTCGACAGGGGGCGTTCACCCCTCCACTTT. Its translation: CASSFDRGRSPLHF. Filled out from reference TRBV28 and TRBJ1-6, the complete variable domain reads DVKVTQSSRYLVKRTGEKVFLECVQDMDHENMFWYRQDPGLGLRLIYFSYDVKMKEKGDIPEGYSVSREKKERFSLILESASTNQTSMYLCASSFDRGRSPLHFGNGTRLTVT.

The chain carries TRBV10-3 and TRBJ1-1, with D hard to call. This CDR3 is built from 13 residues. V lost 2 bases and J 0 bases, leaving 4 bases between the germline ends. Germline V gene data show CDR1 as ENHRY and CDR2 as SYGVKD. The CDR3: CAISETLNTEAFF. The CDR3 region has the DNA TGTGCCATCAGTGAGACACTGAACACTGAAGCTTTCTTT.

This clone was recorded once. The rearrangement uses TRBV2 and TRBJ2-6, with 8 nucleotides matching TRBD2. This CDR3 is 16 amino acids long. Looked up from germline, CDR1 is SNHLY and CDR2 is FYNNEI. Unmatched junction bases numbered 8, after V lost 5 bases and J lost 5 bases. The CDR3 loop reads CASSHPGGVRANVLTF. CDR3 DNA: TGTGCCAGCAGTCACCCGGGGGGGGTCCGGGCCAACGTCCTGACTTTC.

The V and J genes are TRBV25-1 and TRBJ2-2; D remains unclear. Germline V gene sequence: CDR1 MGHDK, CDR2 SYGVNS. V was clipped by 8 bases and J by 2 bases, with 9 bases between them. CDR3 length equals 13 residues. The CDR3 is CASSFSNTGELFF. The DNA of the CDR3 is TGTGCCAGCTCTTTCAGTAACACCGGGGAGCTGTTTTTT.

This clone has just a few counts. The genes are TRBV19 and TRBJ1-3; no reliable D call. V lost 8 bases and J 0 bases, leaving 8 bases between the germline ends. This CDR3 has 13 amino acids. Germline CDR1 LNHDA, CDR2 SQIVND (reference sequence). CDR3 nucleotides: TGTGCCAGTGGCCCAACCTCTGGAAACACCATATATTTT. Translating gives CASGPTSGNTIYF.

The rearrangement links TRBV7-9 to TRBJ1-1, with D tentatively TRBD1 (5 bases). CDR1 and CDR2 (germline): SEHNR, FQNEAQ (reference sequence). This CDR3 contains 12 residues. Trimming took off 5 bases at V and 7 bases at J, with 11 bases between the two ends. The CDR3 sequence is CASSDRQFEAFF. CDR3 coding DNA: TGTGCCAGCAGCGATCGACAGTTTGAAGCTTTCTTT.

The chain recombines TRBV7-2 with TRBJ2-3; 10 nucleotides match TRBD2. This CDR3 region has 20 residues. Germline trimming cut 0 bases from V and 0 bases from J; bases unmatched to any gene: 12. Germline loops: CDR1 SGHTA, CDR2 FQGNSA. CDR3 sequence (DNA): TGTGCCAGCAGCTTAGCGCCTAGCGGGAGTGGGGGACTTAGCACAGATACGCAGTATTTT. Its protein is CASSLAPSGSGGLSTDTQYF. The variable domain in full, with the rest retrieved from reference TRBV7-2 and TRBJ2-3, is GAGVSQSPSNKVTEKGKDVELRCDPISGHTALYWYRQSLGQGLEFLIYFQGNSAPDKSGLPSDRFSAERTGGSVSTLTIQRTQQEDSAVYLCASSLAPSGSGGLSTDTQYFGPGTRLTVL.

The J gene is TRBJ2-5, the V gene TRBV6-4; 9 bases are shared with TRBD2. This CDR3 is built from 13 residues. Trimming removed 8 bases from V and 7 bases from J; junction bases left unmatched: 8. Germline V gives CDR1 MRHNA, CDR2 SNTAGT. The CDR3 sequence: CASSSGVGGTQYF. The CDR3 region has the DNA TGTGCCAGCTCTAGCGGGGTTGGAGGGACCCAGTACTTC.

In nucleotides, the CDR3 is TGTGCCTGGAGACCTACGGACAGGGAGAACACTGAAGCTTTCTTT. Translation gives CAWRPTDRENTEAFF. The chain links TRBV30 to TRBJ1-1, with 8 bases aligning to TRBD1. The CDR3 totals 15 residues. Germline V lookup: CDR1 GTSNPN, CDR2 SVGIG (reference sequence). The trim removed 3 bases at V and 1 base at J, leaving 7 bases unmatched.

The rearrangement uses TRBV13 and TRBJ1-2, with 8 bases fitting TRBD1. The V segment lost 4 bases and the J segment 3 bases; nucleotides outside the gene matches: 10. Germline V gene sequence: CDR1 PRHDT, CDR2 FYEKMQ (reference sequence). The CDR3 loop spans 16 amino acids. In DNA, the CDR3 is TGTGCCAGCAGCTCACTAACAGGGGGGCCTGACTATGGCTACACCTTC. It codes for CASSSLTGGPDYGYTF.

As for this clone: Other DNA sequences in the same sample also yield this CDR3. The chain uses TRBV5-1 and TRBJ1-5, with a weak D call TRBD1 (5 bases). Germline V CDR1 and CDR2: SGHRS, YFSETQ. This CDR3 spans 15 amino acids. The V end lost 4 bases, the J end lost 5 bases, and 16 bases lay between the germline ends. CDR3 sequence (DNA): TGCGCCAGCAGCCTGGTGGGGGGAGGGGATCAGCCCCAGCATTTT. Translation: CASSLVGGGDQPQHF.

This rearrangement joins TRBV6-2 or TRBV6-3 to TRBJ2-3; a possible D gene is TRBD2 (5 bases). This CDR3 has 15 residues. Germline CDR1 is MNHEY and CDR2 is SVGEGT. With 2 bases removed from V and 0 bases from J, the gap between germline ends came to 9 bases. The chain's CDR3 is CASSYEGLSTDTQYF. DNA of the CDR3: TGTGCCAGCAGTTACGAGGGCCTAAGCACAGATACGCAGTATTTT.

CDR3 sequence (DNA): TGCGCCAGCAGCTTGGCGGGGGAGGAACTGTTTTTT. This translates into CASSLAGEELFF. The genes are TRBV5-1 and TRBJ1-4, with D possibly TRBD1 on 5 matching bases. Germline V gene sequence: CDR1 SGHRS, CDR2 YFSETQ. The length of the CDR3 is 12 residues. The V gene lost 0 bases and the J gene lost 12 bases, with 9 bases spanning the gap.

The chain employs TRBV7-2 and TRBJ1-5, with D maybe TRBD1 (6 bases). There are 14 residues in the CDR3. The germline V and J ends were trimmed by 5 bases and 5 bases, with 13 bases remaining between them. Germline values: CDR1 SGHTA, CDR2 FQGNSA. The CDR3 is CASSIRDTDQPQHF. The CDR3 coding sequence is TGTGCCAGCAGCATCCGGGACACAGATCAGCCCCAGCATTTT.

In DNA form, the CDR3 reads TGTGCCAGCAGTGAATCAGGGCTGGAGACCCAGTACTTC. This encodes CASSESGLETQYF. The chain employs TRBV25-1 and TRBJ2-5; tentative D call: TRBD1 (5 bases). CDR1 and CDR2 from the germline V gene are MGHDK and SYGVNS. The CDR3 consists of 13 residues. V was clipped by 1 base and J by 5 bases, with 8 bases between them. The full variable domain, completed using reference TRBV25-1 and TRBJ2-5, is EADIYQTPRYLVIGTGKKITLECSQTMGHDKMYWYQQDPGMELHLIHYSYGVNSTEKGDLSSESTVSRIRTEHFPLTLESARPSHTSQYLCASSESGLETQYFGPGTRLLVL.

The V and J genes are TRBV19 and TRBJ1-1; D is perhaps TRBD1 (6 bases). The CDR3 is 14 amino acids. V was cut by 5 bases and J by 4 bases, with 14 bases left in between. The V gene's germline CDR1 is LNHDA and CDR2 SQIVND (reference sequence). As DNA, the CDR3 is TGTGCCAGTAGTCTCGCAGGGGATAGCACTGAAGCTTTCTTT. It codes for CASSLAGDSTEAFF.

This clone was recorded only once. The V gene is TRBV12-3 or TRBV12-4, the J gene TRBJ2-3, with unresolved D. V lost 4 bases, J lost 6 bases, and 5 bases lay in between. This CDR3 contains 11 residues. The CDR3: CASSSRDTQYF. The CDR3 coding sequence is TGTGCCAGCAGTTCGCGTGATACGCAGTATTTT.

The gene calls are TRBV9 and TRBJ1-2, with D hard to call. The V gene's germline CDR1 is SGDLS and CDR2 YYNGEE. V shed 0 bases and J shed 4 bases, with 10 bases lying between them. This CDR3 spans 14 amino acids. The CDR3 bases are TGTGCCAGCAGCGTAGGAGGTACCGGCTATGGCTACACCTTC. Its protein product is CASSVGGTGYGYTF.

To note about this clone: Within the sample, other DNA sequences also encode this same CDR3. The CDR3 nucleotides read TGTGCCAGCAGCCTACAGGGGGGCACTGAAGCTTTCTTT. It specifies CASSLQGGTEAFF. This rearrangement joins TRBV12-3 or TRBV12-4 to TRBJ1-1, with TRBD1 matching over 8 bases. The V gene end was trimmed by 6 bases and the J gene end by 4 bases; junction bases not matched to a gene: 4. The CDR3 runs to 13 residues.

The V call is TRBV10-3, the J call TRBJ2-1; TRBD2 is a possible D gene (6 bases). Per the germline V gene, CDR1 is ENHRY and CDR2 is SYGVKD. The CDR3 totals 13 residues. The V and J ends lost 10 bases and 6 bases respectively, with 16 bases between them. The CDR3 here is CATRTQEGNEQFF. The CDR3 coding sequence is TGTGCCACCAGGACCCAGGAGGGCAATGAGCAGTTCTTC.

The chain carries TRBV12-3 or TRBV12-4 and TRBJ1-2, with 7 bases aligning to TRBD1. This CDR3 spans 13 amino acids. With V trimmed by 7 bases and J by 7 bases, 9 bases remained unmatched. The CDR3 DNA is TGTGCCAGCAACCAGGGGGGTATGGGTGGCTACACCTTC. Its translation is CASNQGGMGGYTF.